The sequence of this T cell receptor beta chain was determined in a study of blood T cell repertoires in COVID-19. Study-wide context: T cells, B-cell-depleted T cells, or PBMCs supplied cDNA or gDNA.

Germline V gives CDR1 MNHEY, CDR2 SVGAGI. The CDR3 contains 12 residues. The V end was cut by 5 bases, the J end by 7 bases, with 11 bases between. Original processing methods: It was from reference gene primer amplification that nucleated cell counts were estimated. Data came from immunoSEQ multiplex PCR; TCRdb stores just in-frame clones and leaves some out. The DNA gave D and trimming, while V, J and clone size come from that table. Of about 110,000 clones in the sample, 80% to 90% were seen once. The sequence came from a woman aged 55-70 years with acute or convalescent COVID-19. Specimen: peripheral blood. The rearrangement uses TRBV6-5 and TRBJ1-2; D is uncertain. The CDR3 loop reads CASSNPDTGYTF. Written as DNA, the CDR3 is TGTGCCAGCAGTAACCCCGACACTGGCTACACCTTC.